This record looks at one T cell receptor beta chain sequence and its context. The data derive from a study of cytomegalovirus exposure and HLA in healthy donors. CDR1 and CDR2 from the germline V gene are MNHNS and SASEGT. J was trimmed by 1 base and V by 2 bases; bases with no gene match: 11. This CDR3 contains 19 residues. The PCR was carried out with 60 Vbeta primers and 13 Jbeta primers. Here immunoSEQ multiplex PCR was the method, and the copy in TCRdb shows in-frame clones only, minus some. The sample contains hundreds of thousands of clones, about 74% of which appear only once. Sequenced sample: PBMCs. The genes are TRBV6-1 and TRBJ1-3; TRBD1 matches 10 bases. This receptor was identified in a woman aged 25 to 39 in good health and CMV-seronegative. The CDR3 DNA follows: TGTGCCAGCAGTGAACTAGTCCCGGGACAGGGGACTTCTGGAAACACCATATATTTT. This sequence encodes CASSELVPGQGTSGNTIYF.